The clone carrying this TCR beta chain was found a few times. The antigen is unknown. These data come from a study of T-cell reconstitution after alpha-beta-depleted transplantation in children. Unique molecular identifiers were incorporated when the TCRbeta library was constructed. MiXCR, run by TCRdb on the PCR reads, gives a single entry per CDR3 protein. This table has 600,000 or so distinct CDR3 sequences, around 23% appearing once. Study-wide results and caveats: By one year post-transplant, T-cell counts and diversity largely arose from T cells that were newly produced. About two months after transplant, alpha-beta T cells reportedly came from several hundred expanded graft clones. Diversity of TCRbeta at day 60 was high in some patients, arising from surviving recipient T cells and thymic progenitors.

The CDR3 has 15 residues. V dropped 4 bases and J dropped 3 bases, with 14 bases sitting between them. Germline V gene data show CDR1 as KGHDR and CDR2 as SFDVKD. This sequence was found in a boy in the first two years of life who had a stem cell transplant for acute myeloid leukemia, so the T cells may come from the graft donor. V is TRBV24-1 and J is TRBJ2-5; D ambiguous. The sample was PBMCs, mostly from graft donor cells, taken 360 days after TCRalphabeta/CD19-depleted stem cell transplant. The CDR3 nucleotides are TGTGCCACCAGTGACCTAGACTTGGGGAAAGAGACCCAGTACTTC. Translation gives CATSDLDLGKETQYF.